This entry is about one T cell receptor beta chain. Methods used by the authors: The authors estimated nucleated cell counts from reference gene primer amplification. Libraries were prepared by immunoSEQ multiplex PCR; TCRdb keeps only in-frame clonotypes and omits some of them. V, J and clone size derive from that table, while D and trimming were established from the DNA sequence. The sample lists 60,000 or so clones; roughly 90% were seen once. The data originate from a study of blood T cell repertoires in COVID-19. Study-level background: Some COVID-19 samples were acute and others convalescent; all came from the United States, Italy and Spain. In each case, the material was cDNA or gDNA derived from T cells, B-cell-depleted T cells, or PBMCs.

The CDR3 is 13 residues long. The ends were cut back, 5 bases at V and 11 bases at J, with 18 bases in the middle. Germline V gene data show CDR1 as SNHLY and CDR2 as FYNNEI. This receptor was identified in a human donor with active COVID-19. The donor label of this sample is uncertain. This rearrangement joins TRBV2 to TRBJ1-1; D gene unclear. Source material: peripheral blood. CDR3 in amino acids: CASSRYMGRLAFF. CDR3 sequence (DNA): TGTGCCAGCAGTCGGTACATGGGCCGTCTGGCTTTCTTT. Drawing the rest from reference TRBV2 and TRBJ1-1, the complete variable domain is EPEVTQTPSHQVTQMGQEVILRCVPISNHLYFYWYRQILGQKVEFLVSFYNNEISEKSEIFDDQFSVERPDGSNFTLKIRSTKLEDSAMYFCASSRYMGRLAFFGQGTRLTVV.